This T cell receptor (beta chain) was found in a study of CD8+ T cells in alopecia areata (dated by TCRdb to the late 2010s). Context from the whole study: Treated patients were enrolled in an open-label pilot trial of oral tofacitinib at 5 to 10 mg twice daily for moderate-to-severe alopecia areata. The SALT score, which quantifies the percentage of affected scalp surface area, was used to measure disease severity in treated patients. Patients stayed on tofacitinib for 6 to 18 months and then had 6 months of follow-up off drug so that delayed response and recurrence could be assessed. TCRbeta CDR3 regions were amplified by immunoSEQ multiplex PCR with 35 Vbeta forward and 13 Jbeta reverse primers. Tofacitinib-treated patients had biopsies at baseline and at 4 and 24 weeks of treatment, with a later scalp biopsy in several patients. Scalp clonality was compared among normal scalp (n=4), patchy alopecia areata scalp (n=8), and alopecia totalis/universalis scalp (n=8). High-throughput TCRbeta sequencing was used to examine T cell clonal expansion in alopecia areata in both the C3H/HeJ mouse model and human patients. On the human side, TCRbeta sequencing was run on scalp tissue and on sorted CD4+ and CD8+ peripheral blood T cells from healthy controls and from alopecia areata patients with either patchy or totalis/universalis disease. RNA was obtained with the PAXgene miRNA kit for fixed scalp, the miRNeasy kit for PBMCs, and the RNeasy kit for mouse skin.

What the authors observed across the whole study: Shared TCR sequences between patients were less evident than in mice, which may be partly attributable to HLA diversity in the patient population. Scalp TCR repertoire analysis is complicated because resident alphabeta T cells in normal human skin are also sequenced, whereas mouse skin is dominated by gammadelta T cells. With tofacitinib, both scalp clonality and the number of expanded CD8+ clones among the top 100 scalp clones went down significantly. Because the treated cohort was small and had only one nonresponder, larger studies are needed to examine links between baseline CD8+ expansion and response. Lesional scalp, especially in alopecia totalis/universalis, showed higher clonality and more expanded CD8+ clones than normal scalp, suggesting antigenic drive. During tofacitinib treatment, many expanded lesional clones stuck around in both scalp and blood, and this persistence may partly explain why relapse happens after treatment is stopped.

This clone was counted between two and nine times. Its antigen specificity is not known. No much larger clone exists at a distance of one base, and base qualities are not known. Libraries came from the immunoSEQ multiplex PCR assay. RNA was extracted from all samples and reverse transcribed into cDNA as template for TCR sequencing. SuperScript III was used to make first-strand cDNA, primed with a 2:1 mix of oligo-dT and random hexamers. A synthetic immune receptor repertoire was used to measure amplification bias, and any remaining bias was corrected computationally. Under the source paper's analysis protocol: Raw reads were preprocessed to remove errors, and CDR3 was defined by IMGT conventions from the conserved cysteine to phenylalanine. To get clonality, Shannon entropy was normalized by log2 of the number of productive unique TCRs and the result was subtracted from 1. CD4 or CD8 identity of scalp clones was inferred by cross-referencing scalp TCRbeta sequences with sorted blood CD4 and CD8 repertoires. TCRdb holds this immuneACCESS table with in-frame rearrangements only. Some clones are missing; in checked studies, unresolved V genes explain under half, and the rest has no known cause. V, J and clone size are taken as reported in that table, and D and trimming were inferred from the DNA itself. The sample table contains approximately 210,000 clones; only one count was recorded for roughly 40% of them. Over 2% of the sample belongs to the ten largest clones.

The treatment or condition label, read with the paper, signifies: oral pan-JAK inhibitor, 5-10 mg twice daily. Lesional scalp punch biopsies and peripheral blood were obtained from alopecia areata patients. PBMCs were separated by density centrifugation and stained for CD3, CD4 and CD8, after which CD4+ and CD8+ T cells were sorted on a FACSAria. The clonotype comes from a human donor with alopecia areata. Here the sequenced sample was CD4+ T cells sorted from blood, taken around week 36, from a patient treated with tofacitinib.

The DNA sequence follows: TGTGCCAGCAGCTGGCAGCCTAATCAGCCCCAGCATTTT. This translates into CASSWQPNQPQHF. Recombination linked TRBV7-2 to TRBJ1-5, with no confidently assigned D gene. CDR1 and CDR2 are drawn from the germline V gene: SGHTA, FQGNSA. The CDR3 runs 13 residues from the cysteine to the phenylalanine. Only the CDR3 part of the read is kept: 39 bases, read in frame from the first base. Trimming takes 4 bases from V and 4 bases from J, and the germline ends sit 8 bases apart. The entire variable domain, with the stretches around the CDR3 drawn from the reference TRBV7-2 and TRBJ1-5 proteins, is GAGVSQSPSNKVTEKGKDVELRCDPISGHTALYWYRQSLGQGLEFLIYFQGNSAPDKSGLPSDRFSAERTGGSVSTLTIQRTQQEDSAVYLCASSWQPNQPQHFGDGTRLSIL.